This T cell receptor beta chain emerged from a study of blood T cell repertoires in COVID-19. Study-level background: Sites in the United States, Italy and Spain provided acute and convalescent COVID-19 samples. T cells, B-cell-depleted T cells, or PBMCs supplied cDNA or gDNA.

Per the study methods: How many nucleated cells were present was estimated from reference gene primer amplification. Assay used: immunoSEQ multiplex PCR; TCRdb lists only in-frame clones, some missing. The V and J calls and clone size come from that table; D and trimming were worked out from the DNA. The sample lists some 320,000 clones, roughly 90% seen once, with approximately 2.9% in the top ten. Participant age was about 18 to 89 years, and participants resided in approximately 24 US areas. The V and J ends lost 4 bases and 4 bases, in that order; junction bases with no gene match: 13. Germline V gene sequence: CDR1 LGHDT, CDR2 YNNKEL (reference sequence). The CDR3 loop spans 17 amino acids.

This receptor was obtained from a woman aged 45-59 years who had been exposed to COVID-19. The chain links TRBV3-1 (or the pseudogene TRBV3-2) to TRBJ2-5; 9 bases agree with TRBD1. The material sequenced was PBMCs or T cells enriched from blood (not recorded which). The CDR3 spells CASSLKTGTGIRETQYF. For the CDR3, the DNA is TGTGCCAGCAGCCTAAAGACCGGGACAGGGATCCGAGAGACCCAGTACTTC.